The rows below give T cell receptor beta chains drawn from one sample of a study of beta chain features in type 1 diabetes. Clones were sequenced by immunoSEQ multiplex PCR, and TCRdb holds only the in-frame ones, with some missing. The table lists 130,000 to 150,000 clones, 9.2% of them singletons. Sequenced sample: central memory CD4+ T cells from blood. The receptors shown here come from a man aged 18-30 years in good health. Each CDR3 is given with its conserved first and last residue. A D gene is named only where the DNA matches it firmly. Clone size is not always given. Where it is, it says once, few, many or a class for expanded clones.

TRBJ2-1,TRBV18,TRBD1,many,TGTGCCAGCTCACCCGGACAGGGGGCCTTGTACAATGAGCAGTTCTTC,CASSPGQGALYNEQFF
TRBJ1-4,TRBV11-2,.,few,TGTGCCAGCAGCTTCTCCCCGGAGGGGACTAATGAAAAACTGTTTTTT,CASSFSPEGTNEKLFF
TRBJ2-6,TRBV10-3,TRBD2,.,TGTGCTATCGGGGCGGGGGGCCAAAACTCTGGGGCCAACGTCCTGACTTTC,CAIGAGGQNSGANVLTF
TRBJ2-7,TRBV19,.,.,TGTGCCAGTAGTATGGGACTGAGCTCCTACGAGCAGTACTTC,CASSMGLSSYEQYF
TRBJ2-2,TRBV5-1,TRBD2,few,TGCGCCAGCAGTTACCTAGCGGGGAACACCGGGGAGCTGTTTTTT,CASSYLAGNTGELFF
TRBJ1-1,TRBV18,.,few,TGTGCCAGCTCACCCGAGCTTTCAAACACTGAAGCTTTCTTT,CASSPELSNTEAFF
TRBJ1-2,TRBV29-1,.,few,TGCAGCGTCCTGAAGGGGGATAACTATGGCTACACCTTC,CSVLKGDNYGYTF
TRBJ2-1,TRBV5-1,TRBD2,few,TGCGCCAGCAGTACTAGCGGGGACTCCTACAATGAGCAGTTCTTC,CASSTSGDSYNEQFF
TRBJ2-2,TRBV9,.,.,TGTGCCAGCAGAGGGGTCGTCACCGGGGAGCTGTTTTTT,CASRGVVTGELFF
TRBJ2-5,TRBV5-6,TRBD1,few,TGTGCCAGCAGCCTCCTACAGACAGGGATGGAGACCCAGTACTTC,CASSLLQTGMETQYF
TRBJ1-5,TRBV7-9,TRBD1,few,TGTGCCAGCAGCCCAGGACAGGTCAGCGATCAGCCCCAGCATTTT,CASSPGQVSDQPQHF
TRBJ2-5,TRBV7-2,.,.,TGTGCCAGCAGCTCAGGTAGTCAAGAGACCCAGTACTTC,CASSSGSQETQYF
TRBJ2-2,TRBV7-2,TRBD2,.,TGTGCCAGCAGCTTAGCCCTAGCGGGGGCCGGGGAGCTGTTTTTT,CASSLALAGAGELFF
TRBJ2-4,TRBV4-1,TRBD1,few,TGCGCCAGCAGCCAAGGAACAGGGGCTTCGGCGTACTTC,CASSQGTGASAYF
TRBJ1-4,TRBV6-6,.,.,TGTGCCAGCAGCAATGCAGGCTCCAATGAAAAACTGTTTTTT,CASSNAGSNEKLFF
TRBJ1-2,TRBV30,.,.,TGTGCCTGGAGTATCCAGGGGTTACGCGGCTACACCTTC,CAWSIQGLRGYTF
TRBJ2-2,TRBV7-2,.,few,TGTGCCAGCAGCTACAGGACAGAGGCGACCGGGGAGCTGTTTTTT,CASSYRTEATGELFF
TRBJ2-5,TRBV14,TRBD2,.,TGTGCCAGCAGCCAAGACCCTAGCGGGGTCGAGACCCAGTACTTC,CASSQDPSGVETQYF
TRBJ2-7,TRBV4-3,.,.,TGCGCCAGCAGCCAAGGTCGTGGAGCCTCCTACGAGCAGTACTTC,CASSQGRGASYEQYF
TRBJ1-2,TRBV30,.,.,TGTGCCTGGAACCGGGACTTACATGGCTACACCTTC,CAWNRDLHGYTF
TRBJ1-2,TRBV2,.,.,TGTGCCAGCAGTGAAGCAGGGGACTATGGCTACACCTTC,CASSEAGDYGYTF
TRBJ2-6,TRBV5-8,.,.,TGTGCCAGCAGCTTCCCCGGGTCTGGGGCCAACGTCCTGACTTTC,CASSFPGSGANVLTF
TRBJ2-2,TRBV4-2,TRBD2,few,TGTGCCAGCAGCCAAGAGGTGGCGGGGGGGCTGACCGGGGAGCTGTTTTTT,CASSQEVAGGLTGELFF
TRBJ1-6,TRBV2,.,many,TGTGCCAGCAGTGCTACTCTACCCCCCCTCCACTTT,CASSATLPPLHF
TRBJ1-5,TRBV5-8,TRBD1,few,TGTGCCAGCAGCTTGAGGGGACAGAACAATCAGCCCCAGCATTTT,CASSLRGQNNQPQHF
TRBJ1-1,TRBV7-2,.,.,TGTGCCAGCAGCTTAGGTGGGGGGGCACAAGTAAAGATGAACACTGAAGCTTTCTTT,CASSLGGGAQVKMNTEAFF
TRBJ2-7,TRBV19,.,few,TGTGCCTCAATAGACGGGAGCTCCTACGAGCAGTACTTC,CASIDGSSYEQYF
TRBJ1-1,TRBV29-1,.,.,TGCAGCGCCAAAACACAGGGTACCACTGAAGCTTTCTTT,CSAKTQGTTEAFF
TRBJ2-7,TRBV5-1,TRBD1,.,TGCGCCAGCAGCTTGGCCATTGGACAGGGAACCTACGAGCAGTACTTC,CASSLAIGQGTYEQYF
TRBJ2-5,TRBV30,TRBD2,few,TGTGCCTGGAGTGTATTTGGACTAGCGGACCAAGAGACCCAGTACTTC,CAWSVFGLADQETQYF
TRBJ2-5,TRBV7-2,.,few,TGTGCCAGCAGCTTATTGGGCCAGACCCAAGAGACCCAGTACTTC,CASSLLGQTQETQYF
TRBJ2-3,TRBV7-2,.,many,TGTGCCAGCAGCTCCTCAGTGGGCACAGATACGCAGTATTTT,CASSSSVGTDTQYF
TRBJ2-3,TRBV28,.,.,TGTGCCAGCAGTTTCACAGGAACTAGCACAGATACGCAGTATTTT,CASSFTGTSTDTQYF
TRBJ2-4,TRBV28,TRBD2,many,TGTGCCAGCGGACTAGCGGGGGCTAAAAACATTCAGTACTTC,CASGLAGAKNIQYF
TRBJ2-1,TRBV9,TRBD2,few,TGTGCCAGCAGCGTAGACCCTAGCGGAGCCATTAATGAGCAGTTCTTC,CASSVDPSGAINEQFF
TRBJ1-3,TRBV4-1,TRBD1,.,TGCGCCAGCAGCCATAAGGACAGGTCGACTGGAAACACCATATATTTT,CASSHKDRSTGNTIYF
TRBJ2-3,TRBV28,TRBD2,.,TGTGCCAGCAGTAGTGGACTAGCGGGGGGGGGTACAGATACGCAGTATTTT,CASSSGLAGGGTDTQYF
TRBJ2-7,TRBV19,.,.,TGTGCCAGTAGTTCAGGGTACGAGCAGTACTTC,CASSSGYEQYF
TRBJ2-2,TRBV13,TRBD2,.,TGTGCCAGCAGCTTGCGACTAGCGGGGGGGCGGACCGGGGAGCTGTTTTTT,CASSLRLAGGRTGELFF
TRBJ1-5,TRBV19,.,few,TGTGCCAGTAGTTTACAGAATAGCAATCAGCCCCAGCATTTT,CASSLQNSNQPQHF
TRBJ2-7,TRBV7-9,.,few,TGTGCCAGCAGCGCACAGGGCTACGAGCAGTACTTC,CASSAQGYEQYF
TRBJ2-1,TRBV7-2,TRBD2,.,TGTGCCAGCAGTCGAGCGGGGGGGAACTACAATGAGCAGTTCTTC,CASSRAGGNYNEQFF
TRBJ2-2,TRBV5-1,TRBD2,few,TGCGCCAGCAGCTTGGTCGGGGGGGACCACACCGGGGAGCTGTTTTTT,CASSLVGGDHTGELFF
TRBJ2-2,TRBV19,.,few,TGTGCCAGTAGTATGGGGAGGACCACCGGGGAGCTGTTTTTT,CASSMGRTTGELFF
TRBJ2-5,TRBV4-1,.,many,TGCGCCAGCAGCCAAGGAAACAGGGAGACCCAGTACTTC,CASSQGNRETQYF
TRBJ1-2,TRBV6-6,.,.,TGTGCCAGCAGCCCTGACAGGCGGGGCTACACCTTC,CASSPDRRGYTF
TRBJ2-1,TRBV7-2,.,.,TGTGCCAGCAGCTTAGCCCAGGGGTATTGGGAGCAGTTCTTC,CASSLAQGYWEQFF
TRBJ2-1,TRBV13,.,medium-sized,TGTGCCAGCAGCTTACGCTGGACGGCGGGTGAGCAGTTCTTC,CASSLRWTAGEQFF
TRBJ2-3,TRBV18,.,.,TGTGCCAGCTCACCATCACAGGGAGATACGCAGTATTTT,CASSPSQGDTQYF
TRBJ2-3,TRBV5-4,TRBD2,few,TGTGCCAGCAGGCCCAGGGTAGCGGGGGACACAGATACGCAGTATTTT,CASRPRVAGDTDTQYF